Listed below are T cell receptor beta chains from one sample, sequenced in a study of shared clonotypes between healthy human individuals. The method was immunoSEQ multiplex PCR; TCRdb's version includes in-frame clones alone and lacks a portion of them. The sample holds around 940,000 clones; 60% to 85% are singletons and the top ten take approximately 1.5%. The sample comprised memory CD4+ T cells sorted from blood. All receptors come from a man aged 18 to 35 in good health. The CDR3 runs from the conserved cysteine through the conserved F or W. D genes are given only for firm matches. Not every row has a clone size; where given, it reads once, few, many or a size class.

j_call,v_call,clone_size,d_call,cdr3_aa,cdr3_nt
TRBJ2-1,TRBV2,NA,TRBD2,CASRRGSTDEQFF,TGTGCCAGCAGGCGGGGGAGCACGGATGAGCAGTTCTTC
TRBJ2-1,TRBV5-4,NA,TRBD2,CASSLNGGSAYNEQFF,TGTGCCAGCAGCTTGAACGGCGGGAGCGCCTACAATGAGCAGTTCTTC
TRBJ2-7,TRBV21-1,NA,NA,CASSKALYREGHYEQYF,TGTGCCAGCAGCAAAGCGCTTTATCGGGAGGGCCACTACGAGCAGTACTTC
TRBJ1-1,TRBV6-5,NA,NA,CASSYIGTEAFF,TGTGCCAGCAGTTATATAGGTACTGAAGCTTTCTTT
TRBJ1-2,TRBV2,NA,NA,CASSESGVNIYGYTF,TGTGCCAGCAGTGAATCTGGGGTGAATATATATGGCTACACCTTC
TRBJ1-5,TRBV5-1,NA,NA,CASRDSDNQPQHF,TGCGCCAGCAGGGATAGTGACAATCAGCCCCAGCATTTT
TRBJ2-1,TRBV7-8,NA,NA,CASSQDLSYNEQFF,TGTGCCAGCTCTCAGGACCTCTCCTACAATGAGCAGTTCTTC
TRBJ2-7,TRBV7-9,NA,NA,CASSLAGGEQYF,TGTGCCAGCAGCTTAGCGGGCGGCGAGCAGTACTTC
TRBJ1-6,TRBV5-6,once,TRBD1,CASSLDLGGDSPLHF,TGTGCCAGCAGCTTGGATTTAGGGGGCGATTCACCCCTCCACTTT
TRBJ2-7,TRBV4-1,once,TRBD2,CASSQKAGGLHEQYF,TGCGCCAGCAGCCAGAAAGCGGGAGGGCTCCACGAGCAGTACTTC
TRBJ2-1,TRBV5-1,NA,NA,CASSLGDSSYNEQFF,TGCGCCAGCAGCTTAGGGGATAGCTCCTACAATGAGCAGTTCTTC
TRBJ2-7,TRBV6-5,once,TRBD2,CASSYSGPSYEQYF,TGTGCCAGCAGTTATAGCGGGCCTTCCTACGAGCAGTACTTC
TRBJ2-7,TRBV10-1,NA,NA,CASSESIQSYEQYF,TGCGCCAGCAGTGAGTCGATCCAGTCCTACGAGCAGTACTTC
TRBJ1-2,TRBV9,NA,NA,CASSGTPDSNYGYTF,TGTGCCAGCAGCGGGACCCCGGACAGTAACTATGGCTACACCTTC
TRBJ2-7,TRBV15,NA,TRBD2,CATSRALPGAGVTEQYF,TGTGCCACCAGCAGGGCCCTCCCTGGGGCGGGAGTTACCGAGCAGTACTTC
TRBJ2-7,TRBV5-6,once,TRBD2,CASSFLGIAGTSYEQYF,TGTGCCAGCAGCTTCCTCGGGATAGCGGGGACTTCCTACGAGCAGTACTTC
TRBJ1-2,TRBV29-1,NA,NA,CSASRASTNSYTF,TGCAGCGCCTCCCGGGCCTCCACGAATAGCTACACCTTC
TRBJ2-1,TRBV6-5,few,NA,CASSYRVPNEQFF,TGTGCCAGCAGTTATAGGGTTCCTAATGAGCAGTTCTTC
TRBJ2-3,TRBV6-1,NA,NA,CASIGYSTDTQYF,TGTGCCAGCATTGGCTATAGCACAGATACGCAGTATTTT
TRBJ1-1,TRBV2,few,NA,CASSVFPSEAFF,TGTGCCAGCAGTGTATTTCCTAGTGAAGCTTTCTTT
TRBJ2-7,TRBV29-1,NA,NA,CSVLGGMWTGNEQYF,TGCAGCGTCTTGGGGGGGATGTGGACAGGGAATGAGCAGTACTTC
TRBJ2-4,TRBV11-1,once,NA,CASSDRGARGKNIQYF,TGTGCCAGCAGCGACCGAGGGGCCAGGGGAAAAAACATTCAGTACTTC
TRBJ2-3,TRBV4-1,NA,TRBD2,CASSQDWGTSMYTQYF,TGCGCCAGCAGCCAAGATTGGGGGACTAGTATGTATACGCAGTATTTT
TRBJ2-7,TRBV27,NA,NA,CASSLSGNPEQYF,TGTGCCAGCAGTTTATCGGGAAACCCCGAGCAGTACTTC
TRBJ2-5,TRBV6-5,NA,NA,CASSYWSGGTETQYF,TGTGCCAGCAGTTATTGGTCCGGGGGCACAGAGACCCAGTACTTC
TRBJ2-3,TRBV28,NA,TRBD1,CASRTQGANTDTQYF,TGTGCCAGCAGAACACAGGGGGCGAACACAGATACGCAGTATTTT
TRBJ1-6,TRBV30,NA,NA,CAWGGRTENSPLHF,TGTGCCTGGGGGGGGAGGACCGAAAATTCACCCCTCCACTTT
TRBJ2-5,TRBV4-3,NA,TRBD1,CASSQGSDRGLWETQYF,TGCGCCAGCAGCCAAGGAAGTGACAGGGGGCTTTGGGAGACCCAGTACTTC
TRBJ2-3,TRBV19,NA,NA,CASGPASGTDTQYF,TGTGCCAGTGGTCCGGCTAGCGGCACAGATACGCAGTATTTT
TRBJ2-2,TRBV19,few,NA,CASSPTGGGELFF,TGTGCCAGTAGCCCAACAGGAGGCGGGGAGCTGTTTTTT
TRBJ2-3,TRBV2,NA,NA,CASRDLDTQYF,TGTGCCAGCAGAGATCTAGATACGCAGTATTTT
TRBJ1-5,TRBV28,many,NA,CASSLMGPSNQPQHF,TGTGCCAGCAGTTTAATGGGACCCAGCAATCAGCCCCAGCATTTT
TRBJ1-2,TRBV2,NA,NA,CASSESRAETRYGYTF,TGTGCCAGCAGTGAGAGCCGGGCCGAGACTAGATATGGCTACACCTTC
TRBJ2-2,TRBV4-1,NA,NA,CASSQAEGKFTGELFF,TGCGCCAGCAGCCAAGCCGAGGGAAAGTTCACCGGGGAGCTGTTTTTT
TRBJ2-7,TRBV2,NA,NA,CASSATGEQYF,TGTGCCAGCAGTGCTACTGGCGAGCAGTACTTC
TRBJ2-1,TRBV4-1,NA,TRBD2,CASSHPRAGMDNEQFF,TGCGCCAGCAGCCATCCGAGAGCGGGGATGGATAATGAGCAGTTCTTC
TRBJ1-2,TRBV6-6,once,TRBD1,CASSYSTDRVDGYTF,TGTGCCAGCAGTTACTCGACGGACAGGGTAGATGGCTACACCTTC
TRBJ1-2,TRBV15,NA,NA,CATSRDQGPYGYTF,TGTGCCACCAGCAGAGACCAGGGACCCTATGGCTACACCTTC
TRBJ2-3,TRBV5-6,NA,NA,CASSLYDVDTQYF,TGTGCCAGCAGCTTGTACGATGTAGATACGCAGTATTTT
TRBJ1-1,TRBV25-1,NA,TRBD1,CASSRGANTEAFF,TGTGCCAGCTCCAGGGGGGCGAACACTGAAGCTTTCTTT
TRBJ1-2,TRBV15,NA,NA,CATSKAFLGYTF,TGTGCCACCAGCAAAGCTTTTTTGGGCTACACCTTC
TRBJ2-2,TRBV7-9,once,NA,CASSSQDPNTGELFF,TGTGCCAGCAGCTCGCAGGATCCGAACACCGGGGAGCTGTTTTTT
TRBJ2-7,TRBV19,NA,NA,CASSMVGSLSSYEQYF,TGTGCCAGTAGTATGGTGGGCTCTTTAAGCTCCTACGAGCAGTACTTC
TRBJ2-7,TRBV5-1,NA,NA,CASSFREDEQYF,TGCGCCAGCAGCTTCCGAGAGGACGAGCAGTACTTC
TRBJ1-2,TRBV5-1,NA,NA,CASSLGHLANYGYTF,TGCGCCAGCAGCTTGGGACACTTAGCTAACTATGGCTACACCTTC
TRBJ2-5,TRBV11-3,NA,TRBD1,CASSSGTGTQYF,TGTGCCAGCAGTTCCGGGACAGGCACCCAGTACTTC
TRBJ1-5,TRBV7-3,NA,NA,CASSLGGRLADTAQHF,TGTGCCAGCAGCTTAGGGGGCAGGCTGGCGGATACGGCCCAGCATTTT
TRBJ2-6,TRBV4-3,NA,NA,CASSPAWTFQGSGANVLTF,TGCGCCAGCAGCCCCGCCTGGACTTTCCAAGGCTCTGGGGCCAACGTCCTGACTTTC
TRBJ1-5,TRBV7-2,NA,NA,CASSLVGGNQPQHF,TGTGCCAGCAGCTTAGTCGGCGGTAATCAGCCCCAGCATTTT
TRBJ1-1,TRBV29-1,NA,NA,CSVVGGPTEAFF,TGCAGCGTTGTGGGGGGGCCCACTGAAGCTTTCTTT
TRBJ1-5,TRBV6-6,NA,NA,CASSYSSGGRQPQHF,TGTGCCAGCAGTTACTCGAGCGGGGGGAGGCAGCCCCAGCATTTT
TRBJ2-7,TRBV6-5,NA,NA,CAISEGQTYEQYF,TGTGCCATCAGCGAAGGACAGACCTACGAGCAGTACTTC
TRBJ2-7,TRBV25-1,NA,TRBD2,CASSEWGTSGGEQYF,TGTGCCAGCAGTGAATGGGGGACTAGCGGGGGTGAGCAGTACTTC
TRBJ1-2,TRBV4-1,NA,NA,CASSQDEGVDYGYTF,TGCGCCAGCAGCCAAGACGAGGGGGTGGACTATGGCTACACCTTC
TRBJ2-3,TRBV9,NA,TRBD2,CASSVRGVTDTQYF,TGTGCCAGCAGCGTACGGGGGGTTACAGATACGCAGTATTTT
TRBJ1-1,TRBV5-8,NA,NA,CASSLGAGGNTEAFF,TGTGCCAGCAGCTTGGGTGCCGGGGGGAACACTGAAGCTTTCTTT
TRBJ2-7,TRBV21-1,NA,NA,CASSKRPPYEQYF,TGTGCCAGCAGCAAACGCCCGCCCTACGAGCAGTACTTC
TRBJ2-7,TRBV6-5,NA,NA,CASRPSLERTYEQYF,TGTGCCAGCAGACCGAGCCTAGAGAGAACCTACGAGCAGTACTTC
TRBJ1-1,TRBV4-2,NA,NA,CASSQVSWQGLRTEAFF,TGTGCCAGCAGCCAAGTGTCCTGGCAGGGGTTGCGGACTGAAGCTTTCTTT